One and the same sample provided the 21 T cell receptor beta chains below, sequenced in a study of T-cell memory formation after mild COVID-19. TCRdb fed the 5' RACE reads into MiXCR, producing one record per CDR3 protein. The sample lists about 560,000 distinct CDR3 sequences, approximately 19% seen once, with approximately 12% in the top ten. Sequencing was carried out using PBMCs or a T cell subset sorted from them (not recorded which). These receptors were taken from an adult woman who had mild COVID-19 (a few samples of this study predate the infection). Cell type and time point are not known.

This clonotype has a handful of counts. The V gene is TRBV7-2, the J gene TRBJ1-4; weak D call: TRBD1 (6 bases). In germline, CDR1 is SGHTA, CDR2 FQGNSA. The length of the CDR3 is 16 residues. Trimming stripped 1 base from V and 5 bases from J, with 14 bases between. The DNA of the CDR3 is TGTGCCAGCAGCTTAGAGGTGCGGGGGCAAAATGAAAAACTGTTTTTT. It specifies CASSLEVRGQNEKLFF. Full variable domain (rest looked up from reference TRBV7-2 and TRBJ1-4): GAGVSQSPSNKVTEKGKDVELRCDPISGHTALYWYRQSLGQGLEFLIYFQGNSAPDKSGLPSDRFSAERTGGSVSTLTIQRTQQEDSAVYLCASSLEVRGQNEKLFFGSGTQLSVL.

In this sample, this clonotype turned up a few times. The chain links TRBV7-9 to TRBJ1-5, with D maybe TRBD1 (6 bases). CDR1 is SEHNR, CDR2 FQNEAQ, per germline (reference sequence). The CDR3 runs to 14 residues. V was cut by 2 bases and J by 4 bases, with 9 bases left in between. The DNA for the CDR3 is TGTGCCAGCAGCTTACAGACAGGAAATCAGCCCCAGCATTTT. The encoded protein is CASSLQTGNQPQHF.

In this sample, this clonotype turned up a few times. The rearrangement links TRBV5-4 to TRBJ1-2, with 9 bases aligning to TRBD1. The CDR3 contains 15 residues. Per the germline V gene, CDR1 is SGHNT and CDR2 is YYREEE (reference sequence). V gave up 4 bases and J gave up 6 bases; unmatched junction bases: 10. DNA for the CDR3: TGTGCCAGCAGCCCCCCGGGACAGGGTCGGGATGGCTACACCTTC. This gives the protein CASSPPGQGRDGYTF.

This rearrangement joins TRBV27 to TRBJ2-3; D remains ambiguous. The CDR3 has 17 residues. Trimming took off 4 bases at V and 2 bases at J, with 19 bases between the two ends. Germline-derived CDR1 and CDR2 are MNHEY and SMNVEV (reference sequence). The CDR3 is CASSSTLEAFYTDTQYF. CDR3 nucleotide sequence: TGTGCCAGCAGTTCCACCCTCGAGGCTTTCTACACAGATACGCAGTATTTT.

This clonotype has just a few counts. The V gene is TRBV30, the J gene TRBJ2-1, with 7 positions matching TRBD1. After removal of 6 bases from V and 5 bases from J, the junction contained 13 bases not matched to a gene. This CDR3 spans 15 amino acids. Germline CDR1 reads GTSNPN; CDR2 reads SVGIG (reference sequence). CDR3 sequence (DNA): TGTGCCTGTAACCCCCGGGACAGATTTAACAATGAGCAGTTCTTC. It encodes CACNPRDRFNNEQFF.

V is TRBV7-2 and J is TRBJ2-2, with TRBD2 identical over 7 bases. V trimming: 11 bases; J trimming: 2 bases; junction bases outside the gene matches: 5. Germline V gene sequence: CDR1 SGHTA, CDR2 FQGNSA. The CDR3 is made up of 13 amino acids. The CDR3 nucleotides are TGTGCCGGCGGGAGAGCTAACACCGGGGAGCTGTTTTTT. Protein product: CAGGRANTGELFF.

The CDR3 is CASSPDYPKVYTF. The CDR3 region has the DNA TGTGCCAGCAGCCCAGATTACCCGAAGGTCTACACCTTC. The chain has TRBV6-2 or TRBV6-3 and TRBJ1-2; D gene uncertain. V gave up 6 bases and J gave up 10 bases, with 18 bases separating them. CDR3 length: 13 residues. The germline gives CDR1 MNHEY, CDR2 SVGEGT.

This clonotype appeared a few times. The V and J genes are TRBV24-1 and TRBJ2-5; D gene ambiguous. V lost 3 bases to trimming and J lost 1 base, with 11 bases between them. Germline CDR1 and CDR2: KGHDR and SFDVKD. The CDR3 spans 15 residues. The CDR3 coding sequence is TGTGCCACCAGTGATCCAGTCGAAGGCCAAGAGACCCAGTACTTC. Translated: CATSDPVEGQETQYF.

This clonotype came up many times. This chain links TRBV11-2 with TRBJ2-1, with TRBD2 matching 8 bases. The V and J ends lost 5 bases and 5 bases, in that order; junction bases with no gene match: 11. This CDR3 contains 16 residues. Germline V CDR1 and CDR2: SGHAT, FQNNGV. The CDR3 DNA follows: TGTGCCAGCAGCCGATCCGCCGGGGGGGCTAACAATGAGCAGTTCTTC. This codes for CASSRSAGGANNEQFF.

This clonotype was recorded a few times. In DNA, the CDR3 is TGCGCCAGCAGCGGAGGGAGTCGGTCCGGGGAGCTGTTTTTT. This gives the protein CASSGGSRSGELFF. The chain is built from TRBV5-1 and TRBJ2-2, with a weak D call TRBD2 (6 bases). The V gene's germline CDR1 is SGHRS and CDR2 YFSETQ. CDR3 length: 14 residues. V gave up 4 bases and J gave up 6 bases, with 13 bases separating them.

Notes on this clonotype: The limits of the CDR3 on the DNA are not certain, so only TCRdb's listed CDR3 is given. The CDR3: CASSQVGRGAPLGF. The rearrangement uses TRBV4-1 and TRBJ2-1; the table's D call, TRBD2, was not checked against the DNA. Germline CDR1 reads MGHRA; CDR2 reads YSYEKL. The CDR3 contains 14 residues when both ends are counted.

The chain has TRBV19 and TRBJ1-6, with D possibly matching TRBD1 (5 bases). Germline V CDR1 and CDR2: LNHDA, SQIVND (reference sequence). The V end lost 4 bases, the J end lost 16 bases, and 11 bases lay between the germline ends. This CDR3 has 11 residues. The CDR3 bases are TGTGCCAGTAGTACGGGACCGATACTCCACTTT. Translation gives CASSTGPILHF.

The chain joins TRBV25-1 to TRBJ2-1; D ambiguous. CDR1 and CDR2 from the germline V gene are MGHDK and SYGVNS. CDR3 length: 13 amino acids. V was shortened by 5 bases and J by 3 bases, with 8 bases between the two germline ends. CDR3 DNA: TGTGCCAGCAGTCAGGATCTCTACAATGAGCAGTTCTTC. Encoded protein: CASSQDLYNEQFF.

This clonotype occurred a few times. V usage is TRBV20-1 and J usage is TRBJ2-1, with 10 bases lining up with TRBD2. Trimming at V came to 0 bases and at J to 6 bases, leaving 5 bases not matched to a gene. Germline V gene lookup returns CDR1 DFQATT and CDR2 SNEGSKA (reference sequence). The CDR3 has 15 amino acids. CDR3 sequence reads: CSAREASGSLNEQFF. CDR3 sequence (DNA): TGCAGTGCTAGAGAGGCTAGCGGGAGTCTCAATGAGCAGTTCTTC.

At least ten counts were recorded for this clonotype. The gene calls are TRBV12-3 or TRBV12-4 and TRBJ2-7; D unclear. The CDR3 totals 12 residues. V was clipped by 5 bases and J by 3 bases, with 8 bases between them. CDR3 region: CASSPGVYEQYF. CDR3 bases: TGTGCCAGCAGTCCCGGTGTCTACGAGCAGTACTTC.

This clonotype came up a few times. CDR3 protein: CASSLAFRGTGKNTEAFF. The DNA for the CDR3 is TGCGCCAGCAGCTTGGCATTCAGAGGCACAGGTAAAAACACTGAAGCTTTCTTT. This chain uses TRBV5-1 with TRBJ1-1; D perhaps matches TRBD1 (5 bases). Germline values: CDR1 SGHRS, CDR2 YFSETQ. There are 18 residues in the CDR3. V was clipped by 0 bases and J by 2 bases, with 20 bases between them.

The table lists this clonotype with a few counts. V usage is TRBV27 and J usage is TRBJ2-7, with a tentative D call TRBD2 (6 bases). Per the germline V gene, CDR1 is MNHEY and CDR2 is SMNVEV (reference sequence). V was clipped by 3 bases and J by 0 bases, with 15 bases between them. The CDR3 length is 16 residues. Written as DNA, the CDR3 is TGTGCCAGCAGTTTCGGCCGTGTAGCGGCCTCCTACGAGCAGTACTTC. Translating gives CASSFGRVAASYEQYF.

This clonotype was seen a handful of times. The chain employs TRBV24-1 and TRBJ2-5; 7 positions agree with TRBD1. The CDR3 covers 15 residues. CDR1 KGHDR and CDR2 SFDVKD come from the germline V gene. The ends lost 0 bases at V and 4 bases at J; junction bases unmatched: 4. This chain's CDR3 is CATSDLRGQPETQYF. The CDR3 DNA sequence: TGTGCCACCAGTGATTTGCGGGGACAGCCAGAGACCCAGTACTTC.

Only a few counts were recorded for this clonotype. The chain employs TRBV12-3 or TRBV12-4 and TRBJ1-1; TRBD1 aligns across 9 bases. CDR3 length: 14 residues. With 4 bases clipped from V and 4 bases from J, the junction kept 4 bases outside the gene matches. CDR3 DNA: TGTGCCAGCAGTTCGGGACAGGGTATCACTGAAGCTTTCTTT. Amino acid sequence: CASSSGQGITEAFF.

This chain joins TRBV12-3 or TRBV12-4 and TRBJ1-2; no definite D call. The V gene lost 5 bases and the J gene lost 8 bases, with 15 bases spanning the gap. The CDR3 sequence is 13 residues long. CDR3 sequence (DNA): TGTGCCAGCAGTCTTCAAGAGTCGCAGGGCTACACCTTC. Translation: CASSLQESQGYTF.

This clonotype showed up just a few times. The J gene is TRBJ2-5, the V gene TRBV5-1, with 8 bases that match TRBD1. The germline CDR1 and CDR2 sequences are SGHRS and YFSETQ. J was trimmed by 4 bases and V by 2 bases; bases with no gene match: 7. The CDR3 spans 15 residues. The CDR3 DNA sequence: TGCGCCAGCAGCTTAAGCCCTGGACAGGGAGAGACCCAGTACTTC. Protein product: CASSLSPGQGETQYF. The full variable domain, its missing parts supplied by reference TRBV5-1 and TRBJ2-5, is KAGVTQTPRYLIKTRGQQVTLSCSPISGHRSVSWYQQTPGQGLQFLFEYFSETQRNKGNFPGRFSGRQFSNSRSEMNVSTLELGDSALYLCASSLSPGQGETQYFGPGTRLLVL.